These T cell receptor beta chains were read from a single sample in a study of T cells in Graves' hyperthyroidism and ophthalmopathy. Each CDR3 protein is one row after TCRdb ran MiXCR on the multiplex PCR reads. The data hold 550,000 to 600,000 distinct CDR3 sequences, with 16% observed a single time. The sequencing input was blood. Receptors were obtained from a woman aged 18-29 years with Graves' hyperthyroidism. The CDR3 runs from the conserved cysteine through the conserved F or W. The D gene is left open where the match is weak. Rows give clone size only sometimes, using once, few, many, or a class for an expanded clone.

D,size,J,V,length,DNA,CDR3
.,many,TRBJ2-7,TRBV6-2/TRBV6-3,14,TGTGCCAGCAGTTACTCACCGCCGGGCTACGAGCAGTACTTC,CASSYSPPGYEQYF
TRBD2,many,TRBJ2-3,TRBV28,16,TGTGCCAGCCCTCCGCGACTAGCGGGAGGAACAGATACGCAGTATTTT,CASPPRLAGGTDTQYF
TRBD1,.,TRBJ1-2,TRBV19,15,TGTGCCAGTAGTACCGGGACAGGGAGGGGCTATGGCTACACCTTC,CASSTGTGRGYGYTF
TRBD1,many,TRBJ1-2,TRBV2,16,TGTGCCAGCAGTGATACGATCAGGAGGGGGCCATATGGCTACACCTTC,CASSDTIRRGPYGYTF
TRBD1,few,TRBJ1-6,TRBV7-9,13,TGTGCCAGCAGCCAAGGACAGGGTTCACCCCTCCACTTT,CASSQGQGSPLHF
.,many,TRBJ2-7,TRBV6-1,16,TGTGCCAGCAGTCCCACCAACTTTAACAGCCCCTACGAGCAGTACTTC,CASSPTNFNSPYEQYF
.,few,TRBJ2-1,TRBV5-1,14,TGCGCCAGCAGAGCCCCCGGGGTCTACAATGAGCAGTTCTTC,CASRAPGVYNEQFF
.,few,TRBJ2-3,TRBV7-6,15,TGTGCCAGCAGCAAAGACGGATCCGGCACAGATACGCAGTATTTT,CASSKDGSGTDTQYF
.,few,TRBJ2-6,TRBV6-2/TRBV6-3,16,TGTGCCAGCAGAAAAGGAGAGGGGGACGGGGCCAACGTCCTGACTTTC,CASRKGEGDGANVLTF
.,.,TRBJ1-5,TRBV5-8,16,TGTGCCACCGATCTTCTAGGATCAGGGGACAATCAGCCCCAGCATTTT,CATDLLGSGDNQPQHF
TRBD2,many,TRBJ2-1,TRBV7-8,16,TGTGCCAGCAGCTTTATGGGCGGGAGGGTTTACAATGAGCAGTTCTTC,CASSFMGGRVYNEQFF
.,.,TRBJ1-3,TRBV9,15,TGTGCCAGCAGCGTAGAGGCAGGGACGGGCAACACCATATATTTT,CASSVEAGTGNTIYF
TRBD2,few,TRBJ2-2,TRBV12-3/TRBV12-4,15,TGTGCCAGCCGATTAAGCGGGGTCTGGACCGGGGAGCTGTTTTTT,CASRLSGVWTGELFF
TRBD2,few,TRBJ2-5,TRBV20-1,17,TGCAGTGTCCCCCCGGGACTAGCGGGAGGGACATTCGTGACCCAGTACTTC,CSVPPGLAGGTFVTQYF
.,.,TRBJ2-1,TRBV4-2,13,TGTGCCAGCAAAGAGGGGATGACGAATGAGCAGTTCTTC,CASKEGMTNEQFF
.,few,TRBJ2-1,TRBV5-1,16,TGCGCCAGCAGCTTGTCTAGCCGTAGCTCCTACAATGAGCAGTTCTTC,CASSLSSRSSYNEQFF
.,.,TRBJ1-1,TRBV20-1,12,TGCAGTGCTAGTAGAGGCCACACTGAAGCTTTCTTT,CSASRGHTEAFF
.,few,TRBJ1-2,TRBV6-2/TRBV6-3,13,TGTGCCAGCAGTTACTCTGCGGGGGATGGCTACACCTTC,CASSYSAGDGYTF
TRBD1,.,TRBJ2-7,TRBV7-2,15,TGTGCCAGCAGCTTAGTACAGGGGACCCCCTACGAGCAGTACTTC,CASSLVQGTPYEQYF
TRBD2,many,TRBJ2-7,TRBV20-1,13,TGCAGTGTCTCACTAGCGGGGGAGAACGAGCAGTACTTC,CSVSLAGENEQYF
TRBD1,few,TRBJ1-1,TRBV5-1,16,TGCGCCAGCAGTCTCCTTACCGGGACAGGGAACACTGAAGCTTTCTTT,CASSLLTGTGNTEAFF
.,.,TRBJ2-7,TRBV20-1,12,TGCAGTGCTGCGAGGGACTCCTACGAGCAGTACTTC,CSAARDSYEQYF
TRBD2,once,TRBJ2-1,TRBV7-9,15,TGTGCCAGCATATGGACGGGGGGCTCCTACAATGAGCAGTTCTTC,CASIWTGGSYNEQFF
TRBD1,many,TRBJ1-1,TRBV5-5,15,TGTGCCAGCAGCGGACAGGGATTCCTGAACACTGAAGCTTTCTTT,CASSGQGFLNTEAFF
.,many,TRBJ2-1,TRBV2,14,TGTGCCAGCAGTGCGGCGACTATCCGCGGTCAGCAGTTCTTC,CASSAATIRGQQFF
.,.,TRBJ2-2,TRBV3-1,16,TGTGCCAGCAGCCAGGACCCGGGACTTACCACCGGGGAGCTGTTTTTT,CASSQDPGLTTGELFF
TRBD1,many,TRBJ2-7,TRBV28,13,TGTGCCAGCAGTTCCGGGGGACAGGACGAGCAGTACTTC,CASSSGGQDEQYF
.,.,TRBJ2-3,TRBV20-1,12,TGCAGTGCTAACCAAGGGGGAGATACGCAGTATTTT,CSANQGGDTQYF
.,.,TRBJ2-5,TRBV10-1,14,TGCGCCAGCAGTGATTTACAGAACCAAGAGACCCAGTACTTC,CASSDLQNQETQYF
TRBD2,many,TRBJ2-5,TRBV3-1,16,TGTGCCAGCAGCCAAGATCCGACGGGAGGGCCGGAGACCCAGTACTTC,CASSQDPTGGPETQYF
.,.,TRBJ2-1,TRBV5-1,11,TGCGCCAGCAGCATGGGAGGTGAGCAGTTCTTC,CASSMGGEQFF
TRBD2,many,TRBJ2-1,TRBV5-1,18,TGCGCCAGCAGCTTGTTCGGTGTGGCGGGAGGTTCATACAATGAGCAGTTCTTC,CASSLFGVAGGSYNEQFF
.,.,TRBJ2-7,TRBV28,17,TGTGCCAGCAGTCCACTCCACTACCTTAGCGCGAACTACGAGCAGTACTTC,CASSPLHYLSANYEQYF
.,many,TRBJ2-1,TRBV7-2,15,TGTGCCAGCAGCGTCGAACAGGTAACCTACAATGAGCAGTTCTTC,CASSVEQVTYNEQFF
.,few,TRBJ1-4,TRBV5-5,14,TGTGCCAGCAGCTTGGGCTGGGATAATGAAAAACTGTTTTTT,CASSLGWDNEKLFF
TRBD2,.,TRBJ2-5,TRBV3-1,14,TGTGCCAGCAGCCAAGCTAGCGGGGGAAAGACCCAGTACTTC,CASSQASGGKTQYF
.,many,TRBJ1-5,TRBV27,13,TGTGCCAGCAGTTTGGGGTGGCGGCAGCCCCAGCATTTT,CASSLGWRQPQHF
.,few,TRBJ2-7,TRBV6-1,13,TGTGCCAGCAGTGAAGACGGAGGAGGCGAGCAGTACTTC,CASSEDGGGEQYF
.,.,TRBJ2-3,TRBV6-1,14,TGTGCCAGCAGCCGCGACGGACGGGGGAATACGCAGTATTTT,CASSRDGRGNTQYF
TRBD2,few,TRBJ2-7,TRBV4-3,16,TGCGCCAGCAGCCAAGAACTAGCGGGGGGCTCCTACGAGCAGTACTTC,CASSQELAGGSYEQYF
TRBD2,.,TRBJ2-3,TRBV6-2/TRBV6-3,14,TGTGCCAGCAGTAGCGGGGGGGGTTCAGATACGCAGTATTTT,CASSSGGGSDTQYF
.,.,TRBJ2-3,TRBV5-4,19,TGTGCCAGCAGCCCAGATGGTGGGCTAGCGATGGGTGTGGGGAATACGCAGTATTTT,CASSPDGGLAMGVGNTQYF
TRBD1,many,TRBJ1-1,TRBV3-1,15,TGTGCCAGCAGCCCTCTGGGCAGGGGGCATGGTGAAGCTTTCTTT,CASSPLGRGHGEAFF
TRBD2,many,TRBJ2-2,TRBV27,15,TGTGCCAGCCGACTAGCGGGAGTGGACACCGGGGAGCTGTTTTTT,CASRLAGVDTGELFF
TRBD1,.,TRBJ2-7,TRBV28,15,TGTGCCAGCAACAACTCGGACAGGGGGCCCTACGAGCAGTACTTC,CASNNSDRGPYEQYF
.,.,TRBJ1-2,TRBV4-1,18,TGCGCCAGCAGCCAAGATCTTGGGGTAGCCCTAACTAACTATGGCTACACCTTC,CASSQDLGVALTNYGYTF
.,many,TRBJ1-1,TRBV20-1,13,TGCAGTGCCCCTGACAGTATGAACACTGAAGCTTTCTTT,CSAPDSMNTEAFF
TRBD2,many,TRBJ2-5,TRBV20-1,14,TGCAGTGCTAGGACGGGGGGTGGGGCGGAGACCCAGTACTTC,CSARTGGGAETQYF
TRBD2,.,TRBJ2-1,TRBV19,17,TGTGCCACCAACAACCCCTTTAGCGGGGGGATTCGTGGGGAGCAGTTCTTC,CATNNPFSGGIRGEQFF
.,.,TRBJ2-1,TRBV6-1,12,TGTGCCAGCAGTGAGAAAGTGAATGAGCAGTTCTTC,CASSEKVNEQFF
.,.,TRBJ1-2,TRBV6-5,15,TGTGCCAGCAGTTACTCGACAGGCGCCAACTATGGCTACACCTTC,CASSYSTGANYGYTF
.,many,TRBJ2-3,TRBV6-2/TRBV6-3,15,TGTGCCAGCAGTTACAGGGGTCCGGAAGCAGATACGCAGTATTTT,CASSYRGPEADTQYF
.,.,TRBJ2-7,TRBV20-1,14,TGCAGTGCAACCGATAAGGGACGAGATTACGAGCAGTACTTC,CSATDKGRDYEQYF
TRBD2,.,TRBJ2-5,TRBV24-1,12,TGTGCCACCGGACTAGCGGGAGAGACCCAGTACTTC,CATGLAGETQYF
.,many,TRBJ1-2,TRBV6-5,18,TGTGCCAGCAGTTACTCGAGCATTTTGGGGCAGGGGAAGGTCGGCTACACCTTC,CASSYSSILGQGKVGYTF
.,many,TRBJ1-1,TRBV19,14,TGTGCCAGTAGCCGGAGGGGACAGAACACTGAAGCTTTCTTT,CASSRRGQNTEAFF
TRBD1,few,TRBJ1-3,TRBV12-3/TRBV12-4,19,TGTGCCAGCAGTTTACCCCCCTCGACAGGGCTCCTGGGAGGAAACACCATATATTTT,CASSLPPSTGLLGGNTIYF
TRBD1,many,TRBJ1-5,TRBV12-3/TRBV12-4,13,TGTGCCAGCAGTTTAGGGACAGGTCAGCCCCAGCATTTT,CASSLGTGQPQHF
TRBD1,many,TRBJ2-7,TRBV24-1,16,TGTGCCACCAGTGATTCCGGGACAGGGGATGAGGACGAGCAGTACTTC,CATSDSGTGDEDEQYF
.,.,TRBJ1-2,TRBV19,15,TGTGCCAGTAGTACCTTCGACGGAGTGCGCTATGGCTACACCTTC,CASSTFDGVRYGYTF